This T cell receptor (beta chain) was sequenced during a study of T cell repertoires in cytomegalovirus infection. Study-level findings and limits: The ex vivo response was dominated by HLA-C-restricted CMV-specific TCR beta clonotypes.

Ten or more counts support this clonotype. The antigen is not known. TCRdb processed the reads anew with MiXCR; each CDR3 protein has one entry. The table records about 400,000 distinct CDR3 sequences, 18% of them present only once. V shed 5 bases, J shed 4 bases, and the junction held 5 bases outside the gene matches. This CDR3 spans 13 amino acids. In germline, CDR1 is SNHLY, CDR2 FYNNEI. The V and J genes are TRBV2 and TRBJ2-7; TRBD1 matches at 7 bases. The sequenced sample consisted of PBMCs. The source is a human donor in good health (CMV status not recorded). Some clones in this sample may be carry-over from other donors' samples. The CDR3: CASSTGTVYEQYF. CDR3 nucleotide sequence: TGTGCCAGCAGTACAGGGACAGTATACGAGCAGTACTTC. The full variable domain, completed using reference TRBV2 and TRBJ2-7, is EPEVTQTPSHQVTQMGQEVILRCVPISNHLYFYWYRQILGQKVEFLVSFYNNEISEKSEIFDDQFSVERPDGSNFTLKIRSTKLEDSAMYFCASSTGTVYEQYFGPGTRLTVT.